One and the same sample provided the 24 T cell receptor beta chains below, sequenced in a study of T-cell memory formation after mild COVID-19. TCRdb redid the calling of the 5' RACE reads with MiXCR, one entry per CDR3 protein. The table lists about 200,000 distinct CDR3 sequences, 9% to 10% of them singletons. Sequenced material: PBMCs or a T cell subset sorted from them (not recorded which). Receptors originate from a man between 18 and 29 years old who had mild COVID-19 (a few samples of this study predate the infection). Cell type and time point are not known.

This clonotype has only a few counts. The V and J genes are TRBV15 and TRBJ1-4; D is uncertain. Germline CDR1 reads LNHNV; CDR2 reads YYDKDF (reference sequence). The CDR3 is 14 residues long. V shed 0 bases and J shed 5 bases, with 7 bases lying between them. CDR3: CATSREAGNEKLFF. In DNA, the CDR3 is TGTGCCACCAGCAGAGAGGCGGGGAATGAAAAACTGTTTTTT.

This clonotype showed up just a few times. V and J are TRBV7-2 and TRBJ1-4; D not certain. V was trimmed by 5 bases and J by 8 bases, leaving 15 bases between them. Germline V CDR1 and CDR2: SGHTA, FQGNSA. This CDR3 contains 14 residues. CDR3: CASSPNPGREKLFF. The CDR3 nucleotides read TGTGCCAGCAGCCCAAACCCGGGGAGGGAAAAACTGTTTTTT.

The genes are TRBV5-6 and TRBJ2-3; 8 nucleotides match TRBD1. The germline V gene encodes CDR1 SGHDT and CDR2 YYEEEE. V dropped 4 bases and J dropped 4; count of bases not matched to a gene: 8. The CDR3 is 15 residues long. In DNA form, the CDR3 reads TGTGCCAGCAGCCTAACAGGGGGGACCTCAGATACGCAGTATTTT. Translated: CASSLTGGTSDTQYF.

This chain joins TRBV11-2 and TRBJ1-4; D not certain. Germline V lookup: CDR1 SGHAT, CDR2 FQNNGV. The CDR3 extends over 14 amino acids. V lost 7 bases to trimming and J lost 2 bases, with 11 bases between them. In DNA, the CDR3 is TGTGCCAGCAAAGAATGGGTCACTAATGAAAAACTGTTTTTT. Residues: CASKEWVTNEKLFF. The whole variable domain, remainder taken from reference TRBV11-2 and TRBJ1-4, is EAGVAQSPRYKIIEKRQSVAFWCNPISGHATLYWYQQILGQGPKLLIQFQNNGVVDDSQLPKDRFSAERLKGVDSTLKIQPAKLEDSAVYLCASKEWVTNEKLFFGSGTQLSVL.

This clonotype was counted ten times or more. This rearrangement joins TRBV5-1 to TRBJ1-6; no clear D. The V gene lost 0 bases and the J gene lost 6 bases, with 13 bases spanning the gap. Germline V gene sequence: CDR1 SGHRS, CDR2 YFSETQ. The CDR3 consists of 16 residues. The CDR3 region is CASSLDGEPINSPLHF. The CDR3 coding sequence is TGCGCCAGCAGCTTGGACGGGGAACCAATTAATTCACCCCTCCACTTT.

The V gene is TRBV9, the J gene TRBJ2-3; 8 bases agree with TRBD2. J lost 3 bases, V lost 0 bases, and 6 bases had no gene match. Germline CDR1 SGDLS, CDR2 YYNGEE. This CDR3 has 16 amino acids. CDR3 sequence reads: CASSVDPRGATDTQYF. CDR3 bases: TGTGCCAGCAGCGTAGACCCGCGGGGGGCAACAGATACGCAGTATTTT.

The chain is built from TRBV4-1 and TRBJ2-3; D gene uncertain. CDR3 length: 14 amino acids. Trimming took off 1 base at V and 7 bases at J, with 12 bases between the two ends. Germline V lookup: CDR1 MGHRA, CDR2 YSYEKL. The CDR3: CASSQVLSVNTQYF. The CDR3 DNA follows: TGCGCCAGCAGCCAAGTATTATCGGTTAATACGCAGTATTTT.

This clonotype was observed a few times. The chain uses TRBV19 and TRBJ2-5; 15 bases map to TRBD2. With 6 bases clipped from V and 5 bases from J, the junction kept 7 bases outside the gene matches. The germline V gene encodes CDR1 LNHDA and CDR2 SQIVND (reference sequence). The CDR3 is made up of 16 amino acids. The chain's CDR3 is CASRRGTSGGYETQYF. CDR3 DNA: TGTGCCAGTAGACGAGGGACTAGCGGGGGGTATGAGACCCAGTACTTC.

This clonotype was counted ten times or more. V and J are TRBV27 and TRBJ2-5; D remains ambiguous. CDR1 is MNHEY, CDR2 SMNVEV, per germline (reference sequence). The CDR3 is 15 amino acids. Trimming removed 2 bases from V and 4 bases from J, with 14 bases in between. CDR3 sequence: CASSLQGPTGETQYF. The CDR3 coding sequence is TGTGCCAGCAGTTTACAAGGCCCCACGGGAGAGACCCAGTACTTC.

This clonotype was detected ten times or more. The chain employs TRBV5-1 and TRBJ1-1, with no clear D. The length of the CDR3 is 14 residues. Trimming took off 1 base at V and 6 bases at J, with 13 bases between the two ends. CDR1 and CDR2 from the germline V gene are SGHRS and YFSETQ. The CDR3 reads CASSLTWVSPEAFF. DNA of the CDR3: TGCGCCAGCAGCTTGACATGGGTTAGCCCTGAAGCTTTCTTT.

The rearrangement joins TRBV12-3 or TRBV12-4 to TRBJ1-1, with TRBD1 as a possible D gene (6 bases). This CDR3 is 13 amino acids long. V was cut by 5 bases and J by 4 bases, with 11 bases left in between. CDR3 bases: TGTGCCAGCAGTAACACAGGGTCCACTGAAGCTTTCTTT. Encoded protein: CASSNTGSTEAFF.

The chain combines TRBV5-1 with TRBJ2-7; D gene unclear. The length of the CDR3 is 15 residues. The V end was cut by 5 bases, the J end by 12 bases, with 27 bases between. Germline V gene sequence: CDR1 SGHRS, CDR2 YFSETQ. Here the CDR3 DNA reads TGCGCCAGCAGTTCCGGACCCGCCGGGCCTTCAACTTGGTACGTC. Protein sequence: CASSSGPAGPSTWYV.

This clonotype was observed many times. V is TRBV5-1 and J is TRBJ1-4; 9 bases fit TRBD1. The V segment lost 2 bases and the J segment 7 bases; nucleotides outside the gene matches: 6. The CDR3 has 15 residues. The germline gives CDR1 SGHRS, CDR2 YFSETQ. The CDR3: CASSFTGGIGEKLFF. The CDR3 nucleotides read TGCGCCAGCAGCTTCACAGGGGGCATTGGTGAAAAACTGTTTTTT.

This clonotype was detected only a few times. The genes are TRBV6-2 or TRBV6-3 and TRBJ1-2, with 7 bases fitting TRBD1. Losses at the gene ends were 8 bases for V and 6 bases for J; bases not matched to a gene: 9. Germline V gene sequence: CDR1 MNHEY, CDR2 SVGEGT. This CDR3 is 13 amino acids long. The CDR3 here is CASPPTGIHGYTF. The DNA for the CDR3 is TGTGCCAGCCCCCCGACAGGGATCCATGGCTACACCTTC.

The chain uses TRBV7-9 and TRBJ1-5; D is possibly TRBD1 (5 bases). The CDR3 length is 15 residues. Germline CDR1 and CDR2: SEHNR and FQNEAQ (reference sequence). The V gene lost 2 bases and the J gene lost 2 bases, with 10 bases spanning the gap. The CDR3 DNA reads as TGTGCCAGCAGCTTAACAACAGGCCGCAATCAGCCCCAGCATTTT. It specifies CASSLTTGRNQPQHF.

In this sample, this clonotype turned up a few times. This chain joins TRBV4-1 and TRBJ2-5; 10 positions match TRBD2. V gave up 8 bases and J gave up 7 bases; unmatched junction bases: 10. The CDR3 covers 14 residues. Germline values: CDR1 MGHRA, CDR2 YSYEKL. DNA for the CDR3: TGCGCCAGCCGTCCGGGACTAGCGCGGGGGACCCAGTACTTC. It encodes CASRPGLARGTQYF.

This clonotype was recorded at least ten times. V gene TRBV6-2 or TRBV6-3 combines with J gene TRBJ2-7, with 7 bases fitting TRBD1. Germline assignment: CDR1 MNHEY and CDR2 SVGEGT. The CDR3 length is 15 residues. Trimming removed 6 bases from V and 3 bases from J; junction bases left unmatched: 11. The CDR3 region has the DNA TGTGCCAGCAGATCCCCCCGGGACAGAGACTACGAGCAGTACTTC. Translation gives CASRSPRDRDYEQYF.

The chain is built from TRBV5-1 and TRBJ2-2; the match to TRBD2 covers 13 bases. The CDR3 totals 16 residues. The germline V gene has CDR1 SGHRS and CDR2 YFSETQ. V lost 4 bases to trimming and J lost 7 bases; unmatched junction nucleotides: 7. CDR3 protein: CASSARTSGGNGELFF. The CDR3 DNA follows: TGCGCCAGCAGCGCCCGGACTAGCGGGGGAAACGGGGAGCTGTTTTTT.

This clonotype was recorded at least ten times. The rearrangement uses TRBV5-1 and TRBJ1-2; 7 nucleotides align to TRBD1. The germline V gene has CDR1 SGHRS and CDR2 YFSETQ. V lost 4 bases and J lost 7; bases outside the gene matches: 7. The CDR3 has 13 amino acids. Here the CDR3 reads CASSRDRVSGYTF. Here the CDR3 DNA reads TGCGCCAGCAGCCGTGACAGGGTGTCTGGCTACACCTTC.

The chain couples TRBV7-2 to TRBJ1-4; no definite D call. Germline CDR1 reads SGHTA; CDR2 reads FQGNSA. V lost 3 bases and J lost 5, with 19 bases in between. The CDR3 is 17 residues long. Written as DNA, the CDR3 is TGTGCCAGCAGCTTTTTCTGGGCAGCTGGGCCAAATGAAAAACTGTTTTTT. It codes for CASSFFWAAGPNEKLFF.

This clonotype appeared many times. The CDR3 loop reads CASSFSQDSPLHF. The CDR3 region has the DNA TGTGCCAGCAGCTTTTCCCAGGATTCACCCCTCCACTTT. This rearrangement joins TRBV7-9 to TRBJ1-6, with no clear D. The germline V gene has CDR1 SEHNR and CDR2 FQNEAQ (reference sequence). Between the trimmed V and J ends, which lost 3 bases and 8 bases, there was a span of 8 bases. This CDR3 contains 13 residues.

The chain employs TRBV5-6 and TRBJ1-1, with unresolved D. The CDR3 loop spans 16 amino acids. V dropped 2 bases and J dropped 2 bases, with 16 bases sitting between them. In germline, CDR1 is SGHDT, CDR2 YYEEEE. The CDR3 DNA reads TGTGCCAGCAGCTTAGTGGTCCCTATGGCAAACACTGAAGCTTTCTTT. Amino acids: CASSLVVPMANTEAFF.

This clonotype was counted a few times. V is TRBV6-2 or TRBV6-3 and J is TRBJ1-5; no clear D. This CDR3 has 12 residues. The V end lost 5 bases, the J end lost 7 bases, and 9 bases lay between the germline ends. Per the germline V gene, CDR1 is MNHEY and CDR2 is SVGEGT. The CDR3 nucleotides read TGTGCCAGCAGTCCCTTCGGACAGCCCCAGCATTTT. Its translation is CASSPFGQPQHF.

J is TRBJ2-5 and V is TRBV6-5; 8 bases align to TRBD2. The V gene end was trimmed by 6 bases and the J gene end by 6 bases; junction bases not matched to a gene: 6. The germline V gene has CDR1 MNHEY and CDR2 SVGAGI. The CDR3 runs 13 residues. CDR3 nucleotide sequence: TGTGCCAGCAGCTTTCCGGGGGGGAAGACCCAGTACTTC. Translation gives CASSFPGGKTQYF.